The text below deals with one TCR beta chain. Per the germline V gene, CDR1 is SEHNR and CDR2 is FQNEAQ (reference sequence). CDR3 length: 16 amino acids. Trimming pared 5 bases from V and 3 bases from J, leaving 16 bases between. The source of the sample is a study of blood T cell repertoires in COVID-19. At the level of the study: Samples came from the United States, Italy and Spain, spanning acute and convalescent COVID-19. T cells, B-cell-depleted T cells, or PBMCs supplied cDNA or gDNA.

Assignment of participants to cohorts was predicated upon participant-reported clinical history. As originally analysed: Counts of nucleated cells, estimated from reference gene primer amplification, were obtained. TCRdb's copy holds only in-frame clones and misses some; the assay was immunoSEQ multiplex PCR. V and J calls and clone size are copied from that table; D and trimming were computed from the DNA. The sample consists of about 270,000 clones, around 90% of them appearing once. This TCR was recovered from a woman aged 45-60 years who had recovered from COVID-19. The sample taken for sequencing was PBMCs or T cells enriched from blood (not recorded which). This rearrangement joins TRBV7-9 to TRBJ1-4; D might be TRBD1 (6 bases). CDR3 protein: CASSLIEGVANEKLFF. The CDR3 DNA reads as TGTGCCAGCAGCCTGATAGAGGGGGTTGCTAATGAAAAACTGTTTTTT.